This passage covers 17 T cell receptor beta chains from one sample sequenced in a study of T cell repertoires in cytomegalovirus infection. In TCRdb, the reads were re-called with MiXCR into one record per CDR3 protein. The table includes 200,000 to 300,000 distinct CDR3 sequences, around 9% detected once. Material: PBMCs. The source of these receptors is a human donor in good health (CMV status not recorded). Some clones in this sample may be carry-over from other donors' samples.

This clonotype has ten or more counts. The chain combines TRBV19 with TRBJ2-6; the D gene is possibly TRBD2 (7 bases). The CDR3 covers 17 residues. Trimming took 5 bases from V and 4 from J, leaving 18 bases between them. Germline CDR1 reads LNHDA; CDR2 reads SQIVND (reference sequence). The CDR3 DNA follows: TGTGCCAGTAGTGGGAGGGGGGGGTGGCAAGGGGCCAACGTCCTGACTTTC. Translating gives CASSGRGGWQGANVLTF.

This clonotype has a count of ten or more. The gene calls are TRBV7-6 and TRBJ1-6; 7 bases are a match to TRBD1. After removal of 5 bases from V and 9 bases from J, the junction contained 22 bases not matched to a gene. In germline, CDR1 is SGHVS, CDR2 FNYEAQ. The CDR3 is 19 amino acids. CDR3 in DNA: TGTGCCAGCAGCCCCAGAATGGGACAGAGTTCGGCCCAAATTTCACCCCTCCACTTT. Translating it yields CASSPRMGQSSAQISPLHF.

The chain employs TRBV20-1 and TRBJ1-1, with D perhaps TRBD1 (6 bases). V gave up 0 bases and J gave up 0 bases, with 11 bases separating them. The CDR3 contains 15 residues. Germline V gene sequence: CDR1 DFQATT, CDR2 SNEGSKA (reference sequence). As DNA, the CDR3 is TGCAGTGCTAGAGAACAGGGTCGGATGAACACTGAAGCTTTCTTT. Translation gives CSAREQGRMNTEAFF.

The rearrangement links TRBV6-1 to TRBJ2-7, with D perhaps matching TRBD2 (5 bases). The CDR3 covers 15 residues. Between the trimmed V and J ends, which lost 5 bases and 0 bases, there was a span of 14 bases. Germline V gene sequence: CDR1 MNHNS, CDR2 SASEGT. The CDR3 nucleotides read TGTGCCAGCAGTCAAACACCGGGAACCTCCTACGAGCAGTACTTC. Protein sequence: CASSQTPGTSYEQYF.

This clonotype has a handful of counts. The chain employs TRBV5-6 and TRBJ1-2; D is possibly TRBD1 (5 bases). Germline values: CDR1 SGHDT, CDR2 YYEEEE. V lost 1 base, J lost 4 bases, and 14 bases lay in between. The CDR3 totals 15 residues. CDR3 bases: TGTGCCAGCAGCTTGCCGGGGGAGAGCGGCTATGGCTACACCTTC. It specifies CASSLPGESGYGYTF. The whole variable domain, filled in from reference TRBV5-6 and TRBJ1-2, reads DAGVTQSPTHLIKTRGQQVTLRCSPKSGHDTVSWYQQALGQGPQFIFQYYEEEERQRGNFPDRFSGHQFPNYSSELNVNALLLGDSALYLCASSLPGESGYGYTFGSGTRLTVV.

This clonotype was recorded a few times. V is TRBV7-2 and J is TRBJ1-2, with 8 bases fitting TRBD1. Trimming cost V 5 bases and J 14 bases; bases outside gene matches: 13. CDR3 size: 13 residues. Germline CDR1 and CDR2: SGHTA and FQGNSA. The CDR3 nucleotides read TGTGCCAGCAGCCCTCAACTAAGTCAGGGGGCAACCTTC. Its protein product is CASSPQLSQGATF.

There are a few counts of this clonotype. The DNA of the CDR3 is TGTGCCACCAGCAGAGTGGGACTAGCGGGAGCGATTCAAGAGACCCAGTACTTC. Protein sequence: CATSRVGLAGAIQETQYF. The chain recombines TRBV15 with TRBJ2-5; 14 bases are a match to TRBD2. CDR1 is LNHNV and CDR2 is YYDKDF in the germline V gene (reference sequence). This CDR3 is 18 amino acids long. Trimming cost V 1 base and J 2 bases; bases outside gene matches: 6.

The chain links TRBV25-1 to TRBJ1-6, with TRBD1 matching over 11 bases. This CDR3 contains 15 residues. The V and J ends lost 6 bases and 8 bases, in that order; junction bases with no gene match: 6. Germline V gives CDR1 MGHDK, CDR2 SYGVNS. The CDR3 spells CASSGDRGTYSPLHF. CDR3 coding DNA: TGTGCCAGCAGCGGGGACAGGGGGACCTATTCACCCCTCCACTTT.

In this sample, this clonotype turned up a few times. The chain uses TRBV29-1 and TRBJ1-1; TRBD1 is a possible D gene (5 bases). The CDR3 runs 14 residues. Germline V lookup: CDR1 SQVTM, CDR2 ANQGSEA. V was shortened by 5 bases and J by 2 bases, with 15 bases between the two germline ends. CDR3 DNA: TGCAGCGTTTCCCGCGGGACGGTTAACACTGAAGCTTTCTTT. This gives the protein CSVSRGTVNTEAFF.

CDR3 nucleotides: TGTGCCAGCAGTTACTTAGGGGTGATTGGGAACGAGCAGTACTTC. Translation gives CASSYLGVIGNEQYF. The chain carries TRBV6-5 and TRBJ2-7; a possible D gene is TRBD1 (5 bases). CDR3 length: 15 amino acids. The germline V gene encodes CDR1 MNHEY and CDR2 SVGAGI. V was pared by 1 base and J by 5 bases, with 15 bases between.

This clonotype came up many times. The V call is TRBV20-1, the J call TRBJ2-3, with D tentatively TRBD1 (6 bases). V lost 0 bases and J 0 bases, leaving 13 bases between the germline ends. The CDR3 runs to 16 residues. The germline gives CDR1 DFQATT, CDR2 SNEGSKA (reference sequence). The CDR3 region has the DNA TGCAGTGCTAGAGACCCCAACAGGGTCAGCACAGATACGCAGTATTTT. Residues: CSARDPNRVSTDTQYF.

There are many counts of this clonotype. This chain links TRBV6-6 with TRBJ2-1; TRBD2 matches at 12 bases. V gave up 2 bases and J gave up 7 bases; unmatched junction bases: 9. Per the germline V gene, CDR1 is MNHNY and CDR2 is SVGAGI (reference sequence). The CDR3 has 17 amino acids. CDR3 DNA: TGTGCCAGCAGTTACCCGTCGGCTAGCGGGAGGGCAAATGAGCAGTTCTTC. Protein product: CASSYPSASGRANEQFF.

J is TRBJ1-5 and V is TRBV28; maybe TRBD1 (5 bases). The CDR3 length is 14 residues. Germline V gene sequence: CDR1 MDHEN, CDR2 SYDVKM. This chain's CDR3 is CAGGSGYSNQPQHF. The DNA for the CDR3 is TGTGCTGGGGGGTCTGGGTATAGCAATCAGCCCCAGCATTTT. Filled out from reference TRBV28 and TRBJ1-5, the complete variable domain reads DVKVTQSSRYLVKRTGEKVFLECVQDMDHENMFWYRQDPGLGLRLIYFSYDVKMKEKGDIPEGYSVSREKKERFSLILESASTNQTSMYLCAGGSGYSNQPQHFGDGTRLSIL.

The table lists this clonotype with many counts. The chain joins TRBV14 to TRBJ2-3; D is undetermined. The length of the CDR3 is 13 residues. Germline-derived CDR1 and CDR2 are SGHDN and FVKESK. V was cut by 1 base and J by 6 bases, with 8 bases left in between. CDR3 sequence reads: CASSQVRWDTQYF. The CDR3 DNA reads TGTGCCAGCAGCCAAGTCAGATGGGATACGCAGTATTTT.

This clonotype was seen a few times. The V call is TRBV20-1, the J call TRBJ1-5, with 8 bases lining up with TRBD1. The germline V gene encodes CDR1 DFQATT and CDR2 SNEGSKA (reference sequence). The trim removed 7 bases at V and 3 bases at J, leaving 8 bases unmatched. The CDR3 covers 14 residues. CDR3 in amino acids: CSGVRDRYNQPQHF. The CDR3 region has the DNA TGCAGTGGAGTCCGGGACAGGTACAATCAGCCCCAGCATTTT.

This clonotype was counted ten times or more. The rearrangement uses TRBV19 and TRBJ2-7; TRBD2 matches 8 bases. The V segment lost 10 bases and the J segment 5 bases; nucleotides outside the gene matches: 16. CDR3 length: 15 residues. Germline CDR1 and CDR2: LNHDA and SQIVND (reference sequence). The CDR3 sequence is CATRAASGPIDEQYF. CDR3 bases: TGTGCCACCAGGGCGGCTAGCGGGCCCATCGACGAGCAGTACTTC.

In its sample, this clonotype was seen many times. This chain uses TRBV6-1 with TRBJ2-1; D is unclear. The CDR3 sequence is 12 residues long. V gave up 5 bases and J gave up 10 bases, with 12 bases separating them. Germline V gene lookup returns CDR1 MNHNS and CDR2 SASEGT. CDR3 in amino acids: CASSYGLWEQFF. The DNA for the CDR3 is TGTGCCAGCAGTTACGGCCTCTGGGAGCAGTTCTTC.